These 2 T cell receptor beta chains came from one sample sequenced in a study of shared clonotypes between healthy human individuals. Assay: immunoSEQ multiplex PCR; the TCRdb copy retains only in-frame clones and omits some. This table has roughly 2.6 million clones, around 90% appearing once. What was sequenced was naive CD4+ T cells sorted from blood. Subset in this sample: CD45RA+ positively selected. The receptors were gathered from a young man in good health.

This clone has only one observation. The rearrangement uses TRBV19 and TRBJ1-6, with 8 bases matching TRBD1. The germline V gene encodes CDR1 LNHDA and CDR2 SQIVND (reference sequence). V gave up 1 base and J gave up 9 bases; unmatched junction bases: 5. CDR3 size: 15 residues. The CDR3 loop reads CASSIGQGIVSPLHF. Written as DNA, the CDR3 is TGTGCCAGTAGTATAGGACAGGGGATCGTTTCACCCCTCCACTTT.

Concerning this clone itself: This same CDR3 is encoded by further DNA sequences in the sample. This chain connects TRBV9 to TRBJ2-2, with D perhaps matching TRBD1 (5 bases). Germline V gives CDR1 SGDLS, CDR2 YYNGEE. The CDR3 runs to 14 residues. Trimming removed 3 bases at V and 1 base at J, with 7 bases between. The DNA for the CDR3 is TGTGCCAGCAGCGCAGACAGGAACACCGGGGAGCTGTTTTTT. This encodes CASSADRNTGELFF.